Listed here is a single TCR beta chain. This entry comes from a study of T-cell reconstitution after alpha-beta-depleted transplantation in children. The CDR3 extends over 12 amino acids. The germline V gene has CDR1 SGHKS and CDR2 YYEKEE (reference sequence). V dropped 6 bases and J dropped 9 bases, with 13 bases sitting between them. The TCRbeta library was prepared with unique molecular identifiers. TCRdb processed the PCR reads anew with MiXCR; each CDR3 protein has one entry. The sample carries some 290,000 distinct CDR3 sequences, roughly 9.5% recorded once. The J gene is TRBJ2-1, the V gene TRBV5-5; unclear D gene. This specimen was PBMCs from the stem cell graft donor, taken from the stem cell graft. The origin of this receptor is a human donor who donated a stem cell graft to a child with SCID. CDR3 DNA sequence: TGTGCCAGCAACCCCCTCCCCCCTGAGCAGTTCTTC. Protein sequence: CASNPLPPEQFF.